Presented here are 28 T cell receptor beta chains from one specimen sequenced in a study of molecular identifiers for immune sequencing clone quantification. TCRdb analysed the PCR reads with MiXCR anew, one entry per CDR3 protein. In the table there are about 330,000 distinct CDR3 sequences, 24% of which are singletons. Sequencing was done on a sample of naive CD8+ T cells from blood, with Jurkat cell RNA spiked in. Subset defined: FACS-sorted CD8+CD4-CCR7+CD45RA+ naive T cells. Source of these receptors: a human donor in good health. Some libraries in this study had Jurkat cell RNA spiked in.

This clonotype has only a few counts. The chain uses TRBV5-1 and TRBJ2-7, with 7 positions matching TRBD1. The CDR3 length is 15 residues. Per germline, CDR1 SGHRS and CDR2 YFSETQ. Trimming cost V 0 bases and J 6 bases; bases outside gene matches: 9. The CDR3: CASSLGDSRRFEQYF. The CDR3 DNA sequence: TGCGCCAGCAGCTTGGGGGACAGCCGTAGATTCGAGCAGTACTTC.

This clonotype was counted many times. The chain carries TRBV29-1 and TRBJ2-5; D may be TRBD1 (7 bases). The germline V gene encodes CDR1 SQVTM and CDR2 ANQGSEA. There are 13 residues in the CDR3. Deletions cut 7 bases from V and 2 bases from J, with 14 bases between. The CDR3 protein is CSAAGQSQETQYF. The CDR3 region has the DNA TGCAGCGCCGCGGGACAGAGTCAAGAGACCCAGTACTTC.

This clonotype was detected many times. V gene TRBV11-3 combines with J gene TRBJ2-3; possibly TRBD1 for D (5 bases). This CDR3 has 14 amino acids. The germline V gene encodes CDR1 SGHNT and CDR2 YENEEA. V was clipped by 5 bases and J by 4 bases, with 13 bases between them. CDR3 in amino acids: CASSPQGLADTQYF. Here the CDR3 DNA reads TGTGCCAGCAGCCCCCAGGGCCTAGCAGATACGCAGTATTTT.

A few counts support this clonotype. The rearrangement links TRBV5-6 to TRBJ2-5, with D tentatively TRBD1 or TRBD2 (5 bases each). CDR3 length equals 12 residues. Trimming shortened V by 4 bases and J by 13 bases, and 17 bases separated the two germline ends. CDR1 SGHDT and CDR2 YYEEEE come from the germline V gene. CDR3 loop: CASSAGTYEGYF. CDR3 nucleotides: TGTGCCAGCAGCGCCGGGACCTATGAGGGGTACTTC.

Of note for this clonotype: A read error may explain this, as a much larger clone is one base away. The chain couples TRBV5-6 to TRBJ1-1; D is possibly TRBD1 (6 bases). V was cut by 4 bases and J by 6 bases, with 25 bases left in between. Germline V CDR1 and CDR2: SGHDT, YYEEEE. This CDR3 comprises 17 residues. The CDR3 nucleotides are TGTGCCAGCAGCATATTCCGGGACATGCGAAGTCGGGCTGAAGCTTTCTTT. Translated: CASSIFRDMRSRAEAFF.

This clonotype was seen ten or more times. The CDR3 reads CASSYGVSYEQYF. CDR3 nucleotides: TGTGCCAGCAGTTACGGCGTCAGCTACGAGCAGTACTTC. V is TRBV6-5 and J is TRBJ2-7, with D unresolved. CDR3 length equals 13 residues. Trimming took off 2 bases at V and 3 bases at J, with 8 bases between the two ends. CDR1 is MNHEY and CDR2 is SVGAGI in the germline V gene.

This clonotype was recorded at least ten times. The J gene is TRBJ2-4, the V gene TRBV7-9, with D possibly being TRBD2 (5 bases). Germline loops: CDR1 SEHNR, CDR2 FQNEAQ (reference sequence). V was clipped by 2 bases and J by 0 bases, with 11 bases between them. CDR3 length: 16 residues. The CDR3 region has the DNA TGTGCCAGCAGCTTATGGAGCGGTCTAGCCAAAAACATTCAGTACTTC. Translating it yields CASSLWSGLAKNIQYF.

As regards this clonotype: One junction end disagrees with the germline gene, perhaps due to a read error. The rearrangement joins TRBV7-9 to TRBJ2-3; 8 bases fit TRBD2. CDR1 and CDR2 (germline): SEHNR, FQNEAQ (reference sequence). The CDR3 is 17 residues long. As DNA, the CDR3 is TGTGCCAGCAGCGCCCGAGTTAGCGGGACCAGCACAGCTACGCAGTATTTT. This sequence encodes CASSARVSGTSTATQYF.

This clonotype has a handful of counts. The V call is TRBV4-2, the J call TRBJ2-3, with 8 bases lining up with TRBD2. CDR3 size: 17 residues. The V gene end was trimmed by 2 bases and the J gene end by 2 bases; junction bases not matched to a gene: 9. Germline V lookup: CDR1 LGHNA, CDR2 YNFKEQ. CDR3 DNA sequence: TGTGCCAGCAGCCAAACTAGCGGTCGAGCGACCACAGATACGCAGTATTTT. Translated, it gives CASSQTSGRATTDTQYF.

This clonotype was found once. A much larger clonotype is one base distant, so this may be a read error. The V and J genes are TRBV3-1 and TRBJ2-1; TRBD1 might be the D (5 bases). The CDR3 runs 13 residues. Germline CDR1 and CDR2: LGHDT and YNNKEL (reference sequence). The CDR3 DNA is TGTGCCAGCAGCCAAGGACAGTTCGATGAGCAGATCTTC. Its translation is CASSQGQFDEQIF.

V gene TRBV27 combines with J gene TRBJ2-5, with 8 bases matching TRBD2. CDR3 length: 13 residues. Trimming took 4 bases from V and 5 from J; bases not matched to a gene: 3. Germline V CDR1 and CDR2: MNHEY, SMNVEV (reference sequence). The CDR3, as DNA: TGTGCCAGCAGTTACGGGAGGGGCGAGACCCAGTACTTC. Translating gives CASSYGRGETQYF.

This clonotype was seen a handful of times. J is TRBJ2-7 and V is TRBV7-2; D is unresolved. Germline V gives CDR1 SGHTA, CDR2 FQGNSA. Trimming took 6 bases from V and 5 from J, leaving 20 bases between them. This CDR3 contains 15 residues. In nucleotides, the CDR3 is TGTGCCAGCAGTCCCTGGACCGAGGCGTTCCACGAGCAGTACTTC. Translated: CASSPWTEAFHEQYF. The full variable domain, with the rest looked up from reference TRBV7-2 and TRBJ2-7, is GAGVSQSPSNKVTEKGKDVELRCDPISGHTALYWYRQSLGQGLEFLIYFQGNSAPDKSGLPSDRFSAERTGGSVSTLTIQRTQQEDSAVYLCASSPWTEAFHEQYFGPGTRLTVT.

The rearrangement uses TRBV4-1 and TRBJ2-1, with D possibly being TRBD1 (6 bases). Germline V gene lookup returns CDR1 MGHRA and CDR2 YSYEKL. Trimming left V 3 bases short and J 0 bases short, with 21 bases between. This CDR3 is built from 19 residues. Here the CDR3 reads CASSQTTSSTGLSYNEQFF. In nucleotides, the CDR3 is TGCGCCAGCAGCCAGACTACCAGCTCTACAGGGCTCTCCTACAATGAGCAGTTCTTC.

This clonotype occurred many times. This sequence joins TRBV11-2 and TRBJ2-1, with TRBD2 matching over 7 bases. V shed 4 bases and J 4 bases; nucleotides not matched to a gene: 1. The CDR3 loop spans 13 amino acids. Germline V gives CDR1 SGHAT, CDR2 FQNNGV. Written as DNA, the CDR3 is TGTGCCAGCAGCTCTAGCGGATACAATGAGCAGTTCTTC. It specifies CASSSSGYNEQFF. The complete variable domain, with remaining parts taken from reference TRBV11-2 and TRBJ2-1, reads EAGVAQSPRYKIIEKRQSVAFWCNPISGHATLYWYQQILGQGPKLLIQFQNNGVVDDSQLPKDRFSAERLKGVDSTLKIQPAKLEDSAVYLCASSSSGYNEQFFGPGTRLTVL.

CDR3 sequence reads: CSASGGGWGTEKTDTQYF. CDR3 coding DNA: TGCAGTGCTAGCGGAGGGGGCTGGGGGACAGAGAAGACAGATACGCAGTATTTT. V usage is TRBV20-1 and J usage is TRBJ2-3, with TRBD1 as a possible D gene (7 bases). Germline values: CDR1 DFQATT, CDR2 SNEGSKA (reference sequence). Trimming left V 3 bases short and J 3 bases short, with 25 bases between. The CDR3 totals 18 residues.

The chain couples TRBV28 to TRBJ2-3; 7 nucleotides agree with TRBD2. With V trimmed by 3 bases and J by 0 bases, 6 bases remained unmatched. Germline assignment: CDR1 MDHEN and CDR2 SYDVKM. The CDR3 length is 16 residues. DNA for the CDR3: TGTGCCAGCAGTTTCGCCCCAGCGGGAAGCACAGATACGCAGTATTTT. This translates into CASSFAPAGSTDTQYF.

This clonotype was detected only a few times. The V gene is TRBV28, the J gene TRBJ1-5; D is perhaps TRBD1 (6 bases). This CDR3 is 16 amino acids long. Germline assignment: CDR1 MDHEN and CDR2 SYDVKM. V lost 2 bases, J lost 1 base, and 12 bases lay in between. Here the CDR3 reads CASSLTGTISNQPQHF. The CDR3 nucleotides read TGTGCCAGCAGTTTAACTGGGACAATAAGCAATCAGCCCCAGCATTTT.

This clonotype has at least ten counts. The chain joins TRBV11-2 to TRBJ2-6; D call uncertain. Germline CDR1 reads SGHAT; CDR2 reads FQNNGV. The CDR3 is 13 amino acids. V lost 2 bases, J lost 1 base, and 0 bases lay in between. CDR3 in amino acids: CASSLSGANVLTF. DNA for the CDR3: TGTGCCAGCAGCTTATCTGGGGCCAACGTCCTGACTTTC.

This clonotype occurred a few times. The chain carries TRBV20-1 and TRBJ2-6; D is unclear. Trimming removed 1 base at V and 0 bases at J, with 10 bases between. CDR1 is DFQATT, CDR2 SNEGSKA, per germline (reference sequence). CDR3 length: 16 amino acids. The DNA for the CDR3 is TGCAGTGCTAGAGCCACTGGTCTCTCTGGGGCCAACGTCCTGACTTTC. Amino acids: CSARATGLSGANVLTF.

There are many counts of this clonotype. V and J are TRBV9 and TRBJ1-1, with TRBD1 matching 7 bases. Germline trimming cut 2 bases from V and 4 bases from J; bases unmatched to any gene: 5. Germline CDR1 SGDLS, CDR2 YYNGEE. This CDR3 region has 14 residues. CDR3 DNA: TGTGCCAGCAGCGTTGGACAGGCCTCCACTGAAGCTTTCTTT. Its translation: CASSVGQASTEAFF. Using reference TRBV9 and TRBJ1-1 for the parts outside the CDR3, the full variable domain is DSGVTQTPKHLITATGQRVTLRCSPRSGDLSVYWYQQSLDQGLQFLIQYYNGEERAKGNILERFSAQQFPDLHSELNLSSLELGDSALYFCASSVGQASTEAFFGQGTRLTVV.

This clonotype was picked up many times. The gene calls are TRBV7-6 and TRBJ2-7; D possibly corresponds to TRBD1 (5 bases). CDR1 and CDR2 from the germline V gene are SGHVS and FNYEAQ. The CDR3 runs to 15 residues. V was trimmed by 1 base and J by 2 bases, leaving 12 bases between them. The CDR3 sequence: CASSLGADRTYEQYF. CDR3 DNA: TGTGCCAGCAGCTTAGGAGCAGACAGAACCTACGAGCAGTACTTC.

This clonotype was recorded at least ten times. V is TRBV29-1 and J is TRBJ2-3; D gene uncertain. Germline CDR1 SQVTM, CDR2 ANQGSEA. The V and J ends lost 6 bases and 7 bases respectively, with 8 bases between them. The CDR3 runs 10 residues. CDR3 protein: CSVQEYTQYF. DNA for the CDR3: TGCAGCGTGCAGGAATATACGCAGTATTTT.

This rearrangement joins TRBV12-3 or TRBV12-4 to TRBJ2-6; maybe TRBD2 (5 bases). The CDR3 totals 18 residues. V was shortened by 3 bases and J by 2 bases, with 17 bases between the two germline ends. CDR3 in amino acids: CASSFWSADGAGANVLTF. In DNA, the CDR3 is TGTGCCAGCAGTTTTTGGTCGGCTGACGGGGCTGGGGCCAACGTCCTGACTTTC.

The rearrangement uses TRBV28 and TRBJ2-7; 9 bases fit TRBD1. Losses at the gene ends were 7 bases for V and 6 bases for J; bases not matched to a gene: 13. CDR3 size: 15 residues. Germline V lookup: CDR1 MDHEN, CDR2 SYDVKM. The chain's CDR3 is CASTLTGTGQREQYF. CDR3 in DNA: TGTGCCAGCACCCTCACCGGGACAGGGCAACGCGAGCAGTACTTC.

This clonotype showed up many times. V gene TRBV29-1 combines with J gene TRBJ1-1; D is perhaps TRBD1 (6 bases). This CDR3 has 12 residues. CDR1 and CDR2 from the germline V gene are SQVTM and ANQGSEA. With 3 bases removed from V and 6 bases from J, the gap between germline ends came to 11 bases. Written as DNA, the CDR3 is TGCAGCGTTGAGTCTCGACAGGCTGAAGCTTTCTTT. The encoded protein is CSVESRQAEAFF.

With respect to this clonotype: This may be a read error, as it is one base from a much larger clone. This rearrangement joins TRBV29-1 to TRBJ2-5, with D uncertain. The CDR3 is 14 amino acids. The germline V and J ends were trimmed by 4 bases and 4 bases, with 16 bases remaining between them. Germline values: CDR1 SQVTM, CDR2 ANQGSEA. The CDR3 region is CSVGDDPPRETQYF. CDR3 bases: TGCAGCGTTGGAGATGACCCCCCGAGAGAGACCCAGTACTTC.

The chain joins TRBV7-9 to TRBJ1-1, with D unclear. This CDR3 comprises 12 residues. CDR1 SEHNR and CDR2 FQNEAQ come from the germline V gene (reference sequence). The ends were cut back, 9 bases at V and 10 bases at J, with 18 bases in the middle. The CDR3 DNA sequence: TGTGCCAGTACCAAGGCTGGATCTGTAGCTTTCTTT. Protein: CASTKAGSVAFF.

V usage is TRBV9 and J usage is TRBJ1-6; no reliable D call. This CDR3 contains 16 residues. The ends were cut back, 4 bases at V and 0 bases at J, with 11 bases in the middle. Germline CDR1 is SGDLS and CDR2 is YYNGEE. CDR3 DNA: TGTGCCAGCAGCCCATGGGAGAGCTCCTATAATTCACCCCTCCACTTT. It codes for CASSPWESSYNSPLHF.